This T cell receptor (beta chain) was identified in a study of blood T cell repertoires in COVID-19. Study background: Sample material is recorded as cDNA or gDNA derived from T cells, B-cell-depleted T cells, or PBMCs.

With 5 bases removed from V and 2 bases from J, the gap between germline ends came to 13 bases. This CDR3 region has 15 residues. The germline V gene encodes CDR1 SGHVS and CDR2 FQNEAQ. Under the authors' procedure: Using reference gene primer amplification, nucleated cell counts were estimated. Method: immunoSEQ multiplex PCR; TCRdb's copy keeps in-frame clones and lacks some. V, J and clone size are taken as reported in that table, and D and trimming were inferred from the DNA itself. The data contain approximately 100,000 clones, about four fifths of them seen just once; the ten biggest clones take up 26%.

The material sequenced was peripheral blood. The receptor was isolated from a man aged 55 to 70 with acute or convalescent COVID-19. The chain has TRBV7-8 and TRBJ1-5; TRBD1 is a possible D gene (5 bases). This CDR3 reads CASSPKPRGNQPQHF. The CDR3 nucleotides are TGTGCCAGCAGCCCCAAACCCAGGGGCAATCAGCCCCAGCATTTT.